These 18 T cell receptor beta chains share one sample of origin, sequenced in a study of Tregs in tolerant kidney transplant recipients. Libraries were prepared by immunoSEQ multiplex PCR; TCRdb keeps only in-frame clonotypes and omits some of them. The sample lists 90,000 to 150,000 clones, 85% to 95% occurring once. The sequencing input was CD4+ T cells from blood. The receptors were sampled from a human donor in good health.

The chain couples TRBV6-5 to TRBJ1-1; TRBD1 might be the D (6 bases). Germline CDR1 is MNHEY and CDR2 is SVGAGI. The V end was cut by 6 bases, the J end by 1 base, with 12 bases between. The CDR3 covers 14 residues. The CDR3 reads CASSEQGQNTEAFF. CDR3 nucleotides: TGTGCCAGCAGCGAACAGGGCCAGAACACTGAAGCTTTCTTT.

This chain joins TRBV30 and TRBJ2-1; 10 bases map to TRBD2. The V segment lost 0 bases and the J segment 8 bases; nucleotides outside the gene matches: 13. The CDR3 consists of 17 residues. The V gene's germline CDR1 is GTSNPN and CDR2 SVGIG (reference sequence). The CDR3 DNA reads TGTGCCTGGAGTGTACGTTGGAGGGCTAGCGGGAGCTATGAGCAGTTCTTC. Protein: CAWSVRWRASGSYEQFF.

The chain joins TRBV14 to TRBJ2-1; perhaps TRBD2 as D (5 bases). The germline V gene has CDR1 SGHDN and CDR2 FVKESK. V was clipped by 3 bases and J by 9 bases, with 21 bases between them. The CDR3 has 16 amino acids. The CDR3 protein is CASSQGQRPLFSEQFF. In DNA, the CDR3 is TGTGCCAGCAGCCAGGGTCAGCGGCCGCTCTTTAGTGAGCAGTTCTTC. The whole variable domain, remainder taken from reference TRBV14 and TRBJ2-1, is EAGVTQFPSHSVIEKGQTVTLRCDPISGHDNLYWYRRVMGKEIKFLLHFVKESKQDESGMPNNRFLAERTGGTYSTLKVQPAELEDSGVYFCASSQGQRPLFSEQFFGPGTRLTVL.

The V gene is TRBV7-9, the J gene TRBJ2-3; TRBD1 might be the D (6 bases). The CDR3 length is 14 residues. Trimming shortened V by 4 bases and J by 4 bases, and 12 bases separated the two germline ends. Germline V gene sequence: CDR1 SEHNR, CDR2 FQNEAQ (reference sequence). This CDR3 reads CASSSDSLPDTQYF. The DNA of the CDR3 is TGTGCCAGCAGCTCGGACAGTCTTCCAGATACGCAGTATTTT.

This chain uses TRBV9 with TRBJ2-7, with a weak D call TRBD2 (5 bases). CDR3 length equals 16 residues. CDR1 is SGDLS, CDR2 YYNGEE, per germline. The V gene lost 4 bases and the J gene lost 3 bases, with 20 bases spanning the gap. The CDR3 sequence is CASSPSSLIPYYEQYF. As DNA, the CDR3 is TGTGCCAGCAGCCCATCTAGCCTGATACCTTACTACGAGCAGTACTTC.

This chain links TRBV15 with TRBJ1-1; D is unresolved. V dropped 5 bases and J dropped 5 bases, with 15 bases sitting between them. Looked up from germline, CDR1 is LNHNV and CDR2 is YYDKDF (reference sequence). The CDR3 loop spans 14 amino acids. CDR3 protein: CATSSFGERTEAFF. DNA of the CDR3: TGTGCCACCAGCTCTTTTGGGGAGAGAACTGAAGCTTTCTTT.

J is TRBJ2-1 and V is TRBV5-1; 8 bases are a match to TRBD2. This CDR3 is built from 17 residues. Unmatched junction bases numbered 10, after V lost 4 bases and J lost 1 base. Germline V gene sequence: CDR1 SGHRS, CDR2 YFSETQ. The CDR3 coding sequence is TGCGCCAGCAGCCTCCGGGGGGGGGCGTCGTCCTACAATGAGCAGTTCTTC. Encoded protein: CASSLRGGASSYNEQFF.

This chain connects TRBV6-1 to TRBJ1-2; TRBD1 is a possible D gene (5 bases). V lost 4 bases and J 4 bases, leaving 19 bases between the germline ends. The germline V gene has CDR1 MNHNS and CDR2 SASEGT. The CDR3 has 16 residues. In nucleotides, the CDR3 is TGTGCCAGCAGTGGTGCCTGGGGCAGGGATGTCTATGGCTACACCTTC. Protein product: CASSGAWGRDVYGYTF.

The rearrangement links TRBV4-1 to TRBJ1-1; D remains ambiguous. The CDR3 extends over 15 amino acids. From germline, CDR1 is MGHRA and CDR2 YSYEKL. V was clipped by 2 bases and J by 0 bases, with 10 bases between them. The CDR3 here is CASSQPREMNTEAFF. CDR3 nucleotide sequence: TGCGCCAGCAGCCAACCTCGCGAGATGAACACTGAAGCTTTCTTT.

The chain joins TRBV9 to TRBJ2-7; D is ambiguous. The CDR3 runs to 15 residues. Germline-derived CDR1 and CDR2 are SGDLS and YYNGEE. Trimming took 5 bases from V and 0 from J, leaving 15 bases between them. The CDR3 DNA sequence: TGTGCCAGCAGTCCCCTTGTGACTCACTCCTACGAGCAGTACTTC. Translation: CASSPLVTHSYEQYF.

The rearrangement uses TRBV5-8 and TRBJ2-3; D not certain. This CDR3 is built from 17 residues. CDR1 is SGHTS and CDR2 is YDEGEE in the germline V gene. V lost 3 bases to trimming and J lost 1 base, with 18 bases between them. The CDR3 bases are TGTGCCAGCAGCTCATACCCCCTATGGGTTGGCACAGATACGCAGTATTTT. It encodes CASSSYPLWVGTDTQYF.

V and J are TRBV19 and TRBJ1-1; D might be TRBD1 (6 bases). This CDR3 region has 14 residues. The V and J ends lost 7 bases and 0 bases respectively, with 12 bases between them. Germline-derived CDR1 and CDR2 are LNHDA and SQIVND (reference sequence). CDR3 DNA: TGTGCCAGTACCCCACAGGGCATGAACACTGAAGCTTTCTTT. It translates to CASTPQGMNTEAFF.

The chain couples TRBV4-2 to TRBJ2-7; TRBD2 matches at 8 bases. The ends lost 4 bases at V and 0 bases at J; junction bases unmatched: 5. Germline CDR1 LGHNA, CDR2 YNFKEQ. The CDR3 loop spans 15 amino acids. For the CDR3, the DNA is TGTGCCAGCAGCCCACTGCGGGGGGACTCCTACGAGCAGTACTTC. This encodes CASSPLRGDSYEQYF.

The rearrangement joins TRBV2 to TRBJ1-4; 7 nucleotides agree with TRBD1. The V gene's germline CDR1 is SNHLY and CDR2 FYNNEI. J was trimmed by 4 bases and V by 10 bases; bases with no gene match: 9. There are 14 residues in the CDR3. The DNA of the CDR3 is TGTGCCACTAGGGGACAGTTACTTAATGAAAAACTGTTTTTT. It encodes CATRGQLLNEKLFF.

The rearrangement joins TRBV19 to TRBJ2-7; 10 bases align to TRBD1. Germline CDR1 and CDR2: LNHDA and SQIVND (reference sequence). The CDR3 has 16 amino acids. J gave up 1 base and V 6 bases, and 9 bases lay outside the gene matches. CDR3 sequence (DNA): TGTGCCAGTAGCCCCGGGACAGGGGTTAGGTCCTACGAGCAGTACTTC. This sequence encodes CASSPGTGVRSYEQYF.

This chain links TRBV19 with TRBJ2-7; the match to TRBD1 covers 7 bases. Germline CDR1 LNHDA, CDR2 SQIVND (reference sequence). The CDR3 length is 15 residues. Losses at the gene ends were 5 bases for V and 5 bases for J; bases not matched to a gene: 12. CDR3 loop: CASSLIPGQTHEQYF. As DNA, the CDR3 is TGTGCCAGTAGTCTCATACCGGGACAGACCCACGAGCAGTACTTC.

The CDR3 sequence: CASSLGGRSNQPQHF. The CDR3 nucleotides are TGTGCCAGCAGCTTAGGAGGGAGAAGCAATCAGCCCCAGCATTTT. The chain joins TRBV7-2 to TRBJ1-5, with D hard to call. The CDR3 is made up of 15 amino acids. V lost 1 base, J lost 1 base, and 8 bases lay in between. In germline, CDR1 is SGHTA, CDR2 FQGNSA. Looking up the rest from reference TRBV7-2 and TRBJ1-5 gives the full variable domain: GAGVSQSPSNKVTEKGKDVELRCDPISGHTALYWYRQSLGQGLEFLIYFQGNSAPDKSGLPSDRFSAERTGGSVSTLTIQRTQQEDSAVYLCASSLGGRSNQPQHFGDGTRLSIL.

This clone appeared a single time. V is TRBV7-8 and J is TRBJ2-5; D not certain. Germline CDR1 SGHVS, CDR2 FQNEAQ. The length of the CDR3 is 14 residues. V dropped 4 bases and J dropped 4 bases, with 13 bases sitting between them. The CDR3: CASSWGGSRETQYF. DNA for the CDR3: TGTGCCAGCAGCTGGGGTGGGTCTCGAGAGACCCAGTACTTC.